Below are 22 T cell receptor beta chains sequenced from a single sample in a study of blood T cell repertoires in COVID-19. TCRdb's table, derived via immunoSEQ multiplex PCR, lists solely in-frame clones and lacks some. Of over 200,000 clones in the sample, about 81% are singletons; the top ten hold about a tenth. Sequencing input: PBMCs or T cells enriched from blood (not recorded which). The receptors shown here come from a man aged 35-49 years who had recovered from COVID-19.

The chain links TRBV30 to TRBJ2-4; the D is unclear. The V end lost 1 base, the J end lost 4 bases, and 2 bases lay between the germline ends. CDR3 length: 11 amino acids. Per germline, CDR1 GTSNPN and CDR2 SVGIG (reference sequence). The CDR3 DNA is TGTGCCTGGAGTGCGAAAAACATTCAGTACTTC. As protein: CAWSAKNIQYF.

This clone has a single count. The chain links TRBV6-5 to TRBJ1-2, with TRBD1 identical over 10 bases. From germline, CDR1 is MNHEY and CDR2 SVGAGI. The trim removed 6 bases at V and 1 base at J, leaving 5 bases unmatched. This CDR3 region has 15 residues. CDR3 sequence: CASRPRTGGNYGYTF. CDR3 nucleotides: TGTGCCAGCAGACCAAGGACAGGGGGTAACTATGGCTACACCTTC.

This clone was seen a handful of times. This chain links TRBV18 with TRBJ1-1, with D perhaps TRBD1 (5 bases). This CDR3 region has 12 residues. Germline values: CDR1 KGHSH, CDR2 LQKENI. The ends were cut back, 5 bases at V and 5 bases at J, with 9 bases in the middle. The CDR3 DNA reads as TGTGCCAGCTCAGGGGAGGGGACTGAAGCTTTCTTT. Protein sequence: CASSGEGTEAFF. The full variable domain, completed using reference TRBV18 and TRBJ1-1, is NAGVMQNPRHLVRRRGQEARLRCSPMKGHSHVYWYRQLPEEGLKFMVYLQKENIIDESGMPKERFSAEFPKEGPSILRIQQVVRGDSAAYFCASSGEGTEAFFGQGTRLTVV.

The chain recombines TRBV9 with TRBJ2-2; 7 nucleotides match TRBD1. J was trimmed by 2 bases and V by 2 bases; bases with no gene match: 6. Germline assignment: CDR1 SGDLS and CDR2 YYNGEE. The length of the CDR3 is 16 residues. The CDR3, as DNA: TGTGCCAGCAGCGTCAGACAGGGCTCTAACACCGGGGAGCTGTTTTTT. It yields the protein CASSVRQGSNTGELFF.

The J gene is TRBJ2-5, the V gene TRBV14; 9 nucleotides agree with TRBD2. Trimming took 4 bases from V and 5 from J; bases not matched to a gene: 8. The germline V gene has CDR1 SGHDN and CDR2 FVKESK. The length of the CDR3 is 15 residues. CDR3 region: CASSPGLAGGETQYF. In nucleotides, the CDR3 is TGTGCCAGCAGCCCGGGACTAGCTGGAGGGGAGACCCAGTACTTC.

This chain joins TRBV19 and TRBJ1-6, with D uncertain. Germline assignment: CDR1 LNHDA and CDR2 SQIVND (reference sequence). The CDR3 is 14 amino acids. V lost 3 bases to trimming and J lost 3 bases, with 6 bases between them. The CDR3 nucleotides are TGTGCCAGTAGTATTAACAGCTATAATTCACCCCTCCACTTT. Translated: CASSINSYNSPLHF.

This rearrangement joins TRBV28 to TRBJ2-6; 10 nucleotides align to TRBD1. Germline V gene data show CDR1 as MDHEN and CDR2 as SYDVKM. V lost 7 bases, J lost 1 base, and 10 bases stayed unmatched. The CDR3 totals 18 residues. The CDR3 DNA reads as TGTGCCAGCAATTCCCCGGGACAGGGGTTATCTGGGGCCAACGTCCTGACTTTC. It translates to CASNSPGQGLSGANVLTF.

The V and J genes are TRBV13 and TRBJ1-2, with TRBD1 matching 10 bases. The CDR3 consists of 15 residues. CDR1 PRHDT and CDR2 FYEKMQ come from the germline V gene (reference sequence). Trimming took 4 bases from V and 2 from J; bases not matched to a gene: 4. DNA of the CDR3: TGTGCCAGCAGCTCGCAGGACAGGGGGAACTATGGCTACACCTTC. Translated, it gives CASSSQDRGNYGYTF. The whole variable domain, remainder taken from reference TRBV13 and TRBJ1-2, is AAGVIQSPRHLIKEKRETATLKCYPIPRHDTVYWYQQGPGQDPQFLISFYEKMQSDKGSIPDRFSAQQFSDYHSELNMSSLELGDSALYFCASSSQDRGNYGYTFGSGTRLTVV.

The chain links TRBV6-5 to TRBJ1-2; D call uncertain. Trimming stripped 8 bases from V and 4 bases from J, with 8 bases between. This CDR3 is 11 amino acids long. Germline V lookup: CDR1 MNHEY, CDR2 SVGAGI. In nucleotides, the CDR3 is TGTGCCAGCGGCCCTGGCTATGGCTACACCTTC. Residues: CASGPGYGYTF.

V and J are TRBV28 and TRBJ2-7; possibly TRBD1 for D (6 bases). Germline CDR1 reads MDHEN; CDR2 reads SYDVKM. The germline V and J ends were trimmed by 8 bases and 3 bases, with 17 bases remaining between them. This CDR3 spans 14 amino acids. The CDR3 reads CASLTGQKDYEQYF. In DNA, the CDR3 is TGTGCCAGCCTAACAGGGCAAAAGGACTACGAGCAGTACTTC.

The genes are TRBV4-1 and TRBJ2-5; 8 bases align to TRBD2. Germline values: CDR1 MGHRA, CDR2 YSYEKL. This CDR3 spans 15 amino acids. V gave up 2 bases and J gave up 3 bases; unmatched junction bases: 5. CDR3 in amino acids: CASSQTGTREETQYF. The CDR3 DNA is TGCGCCAGCAGCCAAACAGGGACTAGAGAAGAGACCCAGTACTTC.

The J gene is TRBJ2-1, the V gene TRBV3-1 (or the pseudogene TRBV3-2), with 11 bases lining up with TRBD2. The V gene's germline CDR1 is LGHDT and CDR2 YNNKEL (reference sequence). The CDR3 runs 13 residues. Losses at the gene ends were 6 bases for V and 9 bases for J; bases not matched to a gene: 4. The CDR3 loop reads CASSSSGRPEQFF. CDR3 DNA: TGTGCCAGCAGTTCTAGCGGGAGGCCTGAGCAGTTCTTC.

The rearrangement joins TRBV2 to TRBJ2-7, with D possibly matching TRBD2 (5 bases). CDR1 and CDR2 (germline): SNHLY, FYNNEI. Trimming left V 10 bases short and J 1 base short, with 14 bases between. The CDR3 is 13 amino acids. CDR3 in amino acids: CANVPRGSYEQYF. DNA for the CDR3: TGTGCCAACGTACCCCGGGGTTCCTACGAGCAGTACTTC.

This rearrangement joins TRBV2 to TRBJ1-6, with 10 bases fitting TRBD1. Per germline, CDR1 SNHLY and CDR2 FYNNEI. The CDR3 extends over 14 amino acids. V was pared by 7 bases and J by 8 bases, with 5 bases of the junction left unmatched. CDR3 bases: TGTGCCAGCATCCTCGGACAGGGGGATTCACCCCTCCACTTT. This gives the protein CASILGQGDSPLHF.

A few counts support this clone. The J gene is TRBJ2-7, the V gene TRBV2, with 9 bases that match TRBD1. The ends lost 2 bases at V and 1 base at J; junction bases unmatched: 6. The CDR3 has 16 amino acids. CDR1 is SNHLY and CDR2 is FYNNEI in the germline V gene. CDR3 sequence: CASSESGTGLSYEQYF. The CDR3 DNA follows: TGTGCCAGCAGTGAAAGTGGGACAGGGCTTTCCTACGAGCAGTACTTC. Full variable domain (rest looked up from reference TRBV2 and TRBJ2-7): EPEVTQTPSHQVTQMGQEVILRCVPISNHLYFYWYRQILGQKVEFLVSFYNNEISEKSEIFDDQFSVERPDGSNFTLKIRSTKLEDSAMYFCASSESGTGLSYEQYFGPGTRLTVT.

The CDR3 nucleotides read TGTGCCAGCAGCCGAGGTGGGACAGGGGGCCGGGGAGCTTTCTTT. It specifies CASSRGGTGGRGAFF. This rearrangement joins TRBV3-1 (or the pseudogene TRBV3-2) to TRBJ1-1; the match to TRBD1 covers 12 bases. J lost 10 bases, V lost 4 bases, and 10 bases had no gene match. From germline, CDR1 is LGHDT and CDR2 YNNKEL (reference sequence). The CDR3 extends over 15 amino acids.

This clone was detected only once. The CDR3, as DNA: TGTGCCAGCAGCGTACTAAACGGGAACACTGAAGCTTTCTTT. Protein: CASSVLNGNTEAFF. The gene calls are TRBV9 and TRBJ1-1; no reliable D call. The CDR3 contains 14 residues. Germline V CDR1 and CDR2: SGDLS, YYNGEE. The V end was cut by 1 base, the J end by 1 base, with 8 bases between.

CDR3 bases: TGTGCCAGCAGTCAGGGGCCTTCGCGGGGCTACACCTTC. Its translation is CASSQGPSRGYTF. The genes are TRBV2 and TRBJ1-2, with a weak D call TRBD1 (6 bases). Trimming pared 5 bases from V and 8 bases from J, leaving 15 bases between. The CDR3 is made up of 13 amino acids. CDR1 and CDR2 from the germline V gene are SNHLY and FYNNEI. The full variable domain, rest sourced from reference TRBV2 and TRBJ1-2, is EPEVTQTPSHQVTQMGQEVILRCVPISNHLYFYWYRQILGQKVEFLVSFYNNEISEKSEIFDDQFSVERPDGSNFTLKIRSTKLEDSAMYFCASSQGPSRGYTFGSGTRLTVV.

On this clone: A much larger clone is a single base away; this may be a read error. The V and J genes are TRBV11-2 and TRBJ1-1, with D perhaps TRBD1 (5 bases). CDR1 and CDR2 (germline): SGHAT, FQNNGV. This CDR3 is 13 amino acids long. V lost 2 bases to trimming and J lost 1 base, with 5 bases between them. CDR3 protein: CASSLQGNTEAFF. CDR3 sequence (DNA): TGTGCCAGCAGCTTACAGGGGAACACTGAAGCTTTCTTT.

The gene calls are TRBV2 and TRBJ2-7; weak D call: TRBD1 (5 bases). The V and J ends lost 0 bases and 0 bases respectively, with 9 bases between them. CDR1 and CDR2 from the germline V gene are SNHLY and FYNNEI. This CDR3 is built from 15 residues. CDR3 amino acids: CASSEAAGRSYEQYF. In nucleotides, the CDR3 is TGTGCCAGCAGTGAAGCAGCAGGGCGCTCCTACGAGCAGTACTTC.

The chain has TRBV5-6 and TRBJ2-7; perhaps TRBD1 as D (5 bases). V was pared by 3 bases and J by 5 bases, with 9 bases between. The CDR3 spans 12 residues. The germline V gene encodes CDR1 SGHDT and CDR2 YYEEEE. CDR3 coding DNA: TGTGCCAGCAGCTCAGGGATACACGAGCAGTACTTC. Amino acids: CASSSGIHEQYF.

This clone was seen a handful of times. This CDR3 is CASSSPFYGYTF. The DNA for the CDR3 is TGTGCCAGCAGTTCCCCGTTCTATGGCTACACCTTC. The rearrangement joins TRBV27 to TRBJ1-2; D gene uncertain. The CDR3 is made up of 12 amino acids. Germline CDR1 and CDR2: MNHEY and SMNVEV (reference sequence). V lost 4 bases, J lost 4 bases, and 7 bases lay in between.